The rows below give T cell receptor beta chains drawn from one sample of a study of blood T cell repertoires in COVID-19. The method was immunoSEQ multiplex PCR; TCRdb's version includes in-frame clones alone and lacks a portion of them. The table lists under 95,000 clones, around 80% of them singletons. The sample was peripheral blood. These receptors all stem from a man in his sixties with active or convalescent COVID-19. The CDR3 runs from the conserved cysteine through the conserved F or W. D genes are given only for firm matches. Rows may omit the clone size; those that give it use once, few, many or a size class.

d_call clone_size j_call v_call cdr3_aa cdr3_nt
NA few TRBJ2-5 TRBV7-9 CASSRPSLGQETQYF TGTGCCAGCAGCCGCCCCTCTCTAGGTCAAGAGACCCAGTACTTC
TRBD1 few TRBJ1-5 TRBV27 CARQGPDNQPQHF TGTGCCAGACAGGGGCCCGACAATCAGCCCCAGCATTTT
TRBD2 NA TRBJ2-5 TRBV20-1 CSASVAGTSGETQYF TGCAGTGCTAGTGTGGCGGGGACTAGTGGAGAGACCCAGTACTTC
NA NA TRBJ1-3 TRBV6-5 CASSTNRDSGNTIYF TGTGCCAGCAGTACCAACCGCGATTCTGGAAACACCATATATTTT
NA NA TRBJ2-1 TRBV12-3/TRBV12-4 CASTVPPRDEQFF TGTGCCAGCACCGTACCCCCTCGGGATGAGCAGTTCTTC
TRBD1 NA TRBJ2-5 TRBV6-4 CASSDDRAGTQYF TGTGCCAGCAGTGACGACAGGGCCGGGACCCAGTACTTC
TRBD2 NA TRBJ2-1 TRBV10-3 CAISESSGVANEQFF TGTGCCATCAGTGAGTCTAGCGGGGTAGCCAATGAGCAGTTCTTC
NA NA TRBJ2-7 TRBV4-1 CASSQEDWGGYEQYF TGCGCCAGCAGCCAAGAAGACTGGGGCGGCTACGAGCAGTACTTC
TRBD1 NA TRBJ1-1 TRBV5-1 CASSLITGEWNTEAFF TGCGCCAGCAGCTTGATAACAGGGGAATGGAACACTGAAGCTTTCTTT
NA NA TRBJ2-7 TRBV3-1/TRBV3-2 CASSERGGSYEQYF TGTGCCAGCAGCGAGCGAGGGGGCTCCTACGAGCAGTACTTC
NA NA TRBJ2-2 TRBV9 CASSVVSGGGELFF TGTGCCAGCAGCGTAGTATCGGGTGGCGGGGAGCTGTTTTTT
NA few TRBJ1-1 TRBV10-3 CAISELTQGRTEAFF TGTGCCATCAGTGAGCTGACACAGGGTAGAACTGAAGCTTTCTTT
TRBD1 NA TRBJ2-1 TRBV19 CASTPSQRGTGKNEQFF TGTGCCAGTACCCCAAGTCAAAGGGGGACAGGGAAGAATGAGCAGTTCTTC
NA NA TRBJ1-1 TRBV3-1/TRBV3-2 CASSQGGHQGAFF TGTGCCAGCAGCCAAGGTGGACATCAGGGAGCTTTCTTT
NA NA TRBJ1-5 TRBV7-9 CASSLGGGQPQHF TGTGCCAGCAGCTTAGGGGGGGGTCAGCCCCAGCATTTT
NA NA TRBJ2-5 TRBV5-1 CASSLMTDQETQYF TGCGCCAGCAGCTTAATGACAGACCAAGAGACCCAGTACTTC
NA once TRBJ1-4 TRBV6-5 CASSAGTVEKLFF TGTGCCAGCAGCGCGGGGACGGTTGAAAAACTGTTTTTT
NA NA TRBJ1-1 TRBV7-8 CASSSRGGNTEAFF TGTGCCAGCAGCTCCCGGGGGGGGAACACTGAAGCTTTCTTT
TRBD1 NA TRBJ1-1 TRBV5-4 CASSTLTGTVNTEAFF TGTGCCAGCAGCACGCTGACCGGGACAGTGAACACTGAAGCTTTCTTT
NA many TRBJ1-5 TRBV23-1 CASSHTPTGTAVGQPQHF TGCGCCAGCAGCCACACCCCAACCGGGACTGCTGTGGGTCAGCCCCAGCATTTT
NA NA TRBJ2-3 TRBV4-2 CASSQNPPTKVSTDTQYF TGTGCCAGCAGCCAAAACCCCCCCACTAAAGTTAGCACAGATACGCAGTATTTT
NA NA TRBJ1-2 TRBV5-4 CASSLLSNYGYTF TGTGCCAGCAGCTTGCTCTCTAACTATGGCTACACCTTC
TRBD2 once TRBJ2-1 TRBV28 CASSFASGGDNEQFF TGTGCCAGCAGTTTCGCTAGCGGGGGGGACAATGAGCAGTTCTTC
TRBD1 NA TRBJ1-4 TRBV5-1 CASSLRGQASTNEKLFF TGCGCCAGCAGCTTGCGGGGACAGGCTTCAACTAATGAAAAACTGTTTTTT
TRBD2 NA TRBJ2-1 TRBV19 CASSRLAGGINEQFF TGTGCCAGTAGTAGACTAGCGGGGGGTATTAATGAGCAGTTCTTC
NA NA TRBJ2-7 TRBV6-1 CASSEGQDLSYEQYF TGTGCCAGCAGTGAAGGACAGGACCTCTCCTACGAGCAGTACTTC
NA NA TRBJ1-6 TRBV23-1 CASSRGRESSPLHF TGCGCCAGCAGTCGAGGGAGGGAAAGTTCACCCCTCCACTTT
NA once TRBJ2-7 TRBV11-2 CASSSNPAGTYEQYF TGTGCCAGCAGCTCCAATCCGGCAGGGACCTACGAGCAGTACTTC
NA few TRBJ2-7 TRBV28 CASSLYSSYEQYF TGTGCCAGCAGTTTGTACAGCTCCTACGAGCAGTACTTC
TRBD2 NA TRBJ2-5 TRBV5-4 CASSLAGGQETQYF TGTGCCAGCAGCCTAGCGGGGGGGCAAGAGACCCAGTACTTC
TRBD2 NA TRBJ2-7 TRBV5-1 CASSLAASGVGDEQYF TGCGCCAGCAGCTTGGCGGCTAGCGGGGTGGGGGACGAGCAGTACTTC
NA NA TRBJ2-1 TRBV29-1 CSVAGGFLDEQFF TGCAGCGTTGCGGGGGGCTTTTTGGATGAGCAGTTCTTC
NA NA TRBJ1-5 TRBV7-9 CASSPDTQVSNQPQHF TGTGCCAGCAGCCCGGACACCCAGGTGAGCAATCAGCCCCAGCATTTT
NA NA TRBJ2-3 TRBV28 CASGTNTDTQYF TGTGCCAGCGGGACAAACACAGATACGCAGTATTTT
TRBD1 NA TRBJ1-1 TRBV14 CASSLGQGLTEAFF TGTGCCAGCAGCCTGGGACAGGGGCTCACTGAAGCTTTCTTT
TRBD2 NA TRBJ2-1 TRBV9 CASSVGVGGTYNEQFF TGTGCCAGCAGCGTAGGGGTCGGGGGGACCTACAATGAGCAGTTCTTC
TRBD1 NA TRBJ1-1 TRBV13 CASSTRGLGTEAFF TGTGCCAGCAGCACCAGGGGGCTTGGTACTGAAGCTTTCTTT
NA NA TRBJ2-1 TRBV7-3 CASSLTWGQQFF TGTGCCAGCAGCTTAACTTGGGGGCAGCAGTTCTTC
TRBD1 NA TRBJ1-2 TRBV4-1 CASSETGGDYGYTF TGCGCCAGCAGCGAAACAGGGGGGGACTATGGCTACACCTTC
TRBD2 few TRBJ2-3 TRBV4-1 CASSQVGLAADTQYF TGCGCCAGCAGCCAAGTGGGACTAGCGGCAGATACGCAGTATTTT
TRBD2 NA TRBJ2-3 TRBV10-3 CAISPTRSGGTSTDTQYF TGTGCCATCAGCCCGACTCGGAGCGGGGGGACTAGCACAGATACGCAGTATTTT
NA few TRBJ2-2 TRBV21-1 CASSRYTGGKRANTGELFF TGTGCCAGCAGCCGTTACACGGGGGGAAAACGCGCGAACACCGGGGAGCTGTTTTTT
NA NA TRBJ1-6 TRBV5-8 CASSFSWESSYNSPLHF TGTGCCAGCAGCTTCTCCTGGGAGAGCTCCTATAATTCACCCCTCCACTTT
NA NA TRBJ1-6 TRBV5-8 CASSWEDNSPLHF TGTGCCAGCAGCTGGGAGGATAATTCACCCCTCCACTTT
TRBD1 NA TRBJ2-2 TRBV29-1 CSARQGTGTGELFF TGCAGCGCGAGACAGGGGACGGGCACCGGGGAGCTGTTTTTT
NA NA TRBJ1-4 TRBV6-5 CASRSSVGDEKLFF TGTGCCAGCAGATCCAGCGTTGGAGATGAAAAACTGTTTTTT
TRBD1 NA TRBJ1-1 TRBV11-3 CASSLLGQGTEAFF TGTGCCAGCAGCCTACTTGGACAGGGCACTGAAGCTTTCTTT
NA NA TRBJ2-7 TRBV11-1 CASSLAGSGPYEQYF TGTGCCAGCAGCTTAGCGGGGTCAGGGCCCTACGAGCAGTACTTC
NA NA TRBJ1-5 TRBV7-2 CASSLEAWSFSNQPQHF TGTGCCAGCAGCTTAGAAGCTTGGAGTTTTAGCAATCAGCCCCAGCATTTT
TRBD2 NA TRBJ2-3 TRBV7-6 CASSLEGAGEQGDTQYF TGTGCCAGCAGCTTAGAGGGAGCGGGGGAACAAGGCGATACGCAGTATTTT
TRBD2 NA TRBJ2-2 TRBV20-1 CSASRGLAGAFTGELFF TGCAGTGCTAGTCGCGGACTAGCGGGGGCATTCACCGGGGAGCTGTTTTTT
NA once TRBJ1-5 TRBV6-1 CASSFTAYSNQPQHF TGTGCCAGCAGTTTCACAGCCTATAGCAATCAGCCCCAGCATTTT
TRBD2 NA TRBJ2-7 TRBV6-5 CASIAGTSFSEQYF TGTGCCAGCATTGCCGGGACTAGCTTTTCCGAGCAGTACTTC
NA few TRBJ1-5 TRBV10-3 CAISEGWEQPQHF TGTGCCATCAGTGAAGGTTGGGAGCAGCCCCAGCATTTT
NA few TRBJ2-6 TRBV7-6 CASSLVPGGTGANVLTF TGTGCCAGCAGCTTAGTCCCTGGAGGGACTGGGGCCAACGTCCTGACTTTC
TRBD1 NA TRBJ1-2 TRBV28 CAHGQGAWEGYTF TGTGCCCATGGGCAGGGGGCTTGGGAGGGCTACACCTTC
NA NA TRBJ1-2 TRBV30 CAWDKATGYTF TGTGCCTGGGACAAGGCGACAGGCTACACCTTC